Given below is one TCR beta chain in context. Its antigen is still unknown. Assay: immunoSEQ multiplex PCR; the TCRdb copy retains only in-frame clones and omits some. The sample contains about 2.3 million clones, 85% to 95% of which appear only once. This record comes from a study of shared clonotypes between healthy human individuals. Study-wide points: Non-shared clonotypes had lower generation probabilities than clonotypes shared by all four sorted-subset donors.

CDR3 length equals 15 residues. V was clipped by 6 bases and J by 0 bases, with 12 bases between them. This rearrangement joins TRBV6-7 to TRBJ2-1, with D tentatively TRBD1 (6 bases). TRBV6-7 qualifies as an ORF whose function is uncertain. Sequenced material: naive CD4+ T cells from PBMCs. Subset indicated: CD45RA+ positively selected. This receptor was identified in a young man in good health. Some clones in this sample may be carry-over from other donors' samples. CDR3 DNA: TGTGCCAGCAGCTTTGACAGGAGCTCCTACAATGAGCAGTTCTTC. It yields the protein CASSFDRSSYNEQFF.